The next 32 T cell receptor beta chains were all read from a single sample in a study of siplizumab effects on memory and regulatory T cells. TCRdb keeps only in-frame clones here, not all; method: immunoSEQ multiplex PCR. The sample shows more than 85,000 clones, under 95% of them seen only once. The source material was CD4+ T cells sorted from blood. The receptors shown here come from a human donor in good health.

V is TRBV5-4 and J is TRBJ2-5; D possibly corresponds to TRBD1 (6 bases). V dropped 7 bases and J dropped 4 bases, with 20 bases sitting between them. The CDR3 totals 15 residues. Germline CDR1 is SGHNT and CDR2 is YYREEE (reference sequence). CDR3 loop: CASGKGQRSPETQYF. In DNA, the CDR3 is TGTGCCAGCGGGAAAGGACAGAGATCGCCAGAGACCCAGTACTTC.

This chain links TRBV6-6 with TRBJ2-7; D gene ambiguous. Trimming cost V 5 bases and J 6 bases, with 14 bases left between them. The V gene's germline CDR1 is MNHNY and CDR2 SVGAGI (reference sequence). The CDR3 loop spans 13 amino acids. CDR3 sequence reads: CASSPVIAPEQYF. CDR3 sequence (DNA): TGTGCCAGCAGTCCGGTAATAGCCCCCGAGCAGTACTTC.

Note on this clone: Other DNA sequences in the same sample also yield this CDR3. The rearrangement links TRBV27 to TRBJ2-6; D gene unclear. The CDR3 runs to 13 residues. Looked up from germline, CDR1 is MNHEY and CDR2 is SMNVEV (reference sequence). Trimming took off 6 bases at V and 0 bases at J, with 3 bases between the two ends. Here the CDR3 DNA reads TGTGCCAGCAGGCCCTCTGGGGCCAACGTCCTGACTTTC. This sequence encodes CASRPSGANVLTF.

This rearrangement joins TRBV18 to TRBJ2-7; 12 bases map to TRBD1. The germline CDR1 and CDR2 sequences are KGHSH and LQKENI. The junction had 6 bases not matched to a gene; V was cut back by 0 bases and J by 6 bases. This CDR3 is 16 amino acids long. CDR3 in amino acids: CASSPPGTGGAFEQYF. The CDR3, as DNA: TGTGCCAGCTCACCACCGGGGACAGGGGGCGCTTTCGAGCAGTACTTC.

The chain is built from TRBV23-1 and TRBJ2-7; D gene ambiguous. TRBV23-1 is labeled an ORF, and its function is uncertain. Deletions cut 7 bases from V and 3 bases from J, with 13 bases between. The CDR3 runs 13 residues. CDR3 amino acids: CASTAPDVYEQYF. In DNA form, the CDR3 reads TGCGCCAGCACCGCCCCGGACGTCTACGAGCAGTACTTC.

V is TRBV4-2 and J is TRBJ2-2; possible D gene TRBD2, 6 bases. Deletions cut 10 bases from V and 1 base from J, with 10 bases between. The germline V gene has CDR1 LGHNA and CDR2 YNFKEQ. This CDR3 is 13 amino acids long. The CDR3 spells CATQAGNTGELFF. The CDR3, as DNA: TGTGCCACCCAAGCGGGGAACACCGGGGAGCTGTTTTTT.

The V call is TRBV18, the J call TRBJ1-4; D is unclear. This CDR3 contains 14 residues. CDR1 is KGHSH and CDR2 is LQKENI in the germline V gene. Trimming pared 2 bases from V and 5 bases from J, leaving 9 bases between. The CDR3 reads CASSPVQSNEKLFF. The CDR3 nucleotides read TGTGCCAGCTCACCAGTACAGAGCAATGAAAAACTGTTTTTT.

The rearrangement links TRBV30 to TRBJ1-1, with TRBD1 as a possible D gene (6 bases). CDR1 is GTSNPN and CDR2 is SVGIG in the germline V gene (reference sequence). The CDR3 runs 15 residues. Trimming shortened V by 1 base and J by 1 base, and 13 bases separated the two germline ends. The CDR3 protein is CAWSETGLGNTEAFF. CDR3 coding DNA: TGTGCCTGGAGTGAGACAGGCCTCGGGAACACTGAAGCTTTCTTT.

The CDR3 region is CASSPPFGEQFF. In nucleotides, the CDR3 is TGTGCCAGCTCACCACCCTTTGGGGAGCAGTTCTTC. This rearrangement joins TRBV18 to TRBJ2-1; the D is unclear. The CDR3 is 12 residues long. The V and J ends lost 0 bases and 10 bases respectively, with 7 bases between them. The germline gives CDR1 KGHSH, CDR2 LQKENI.

The V gene is TRBV6-5, the J gene TRBJ2-7, with 12 nucleotides matching TRBD2. This CDR3 has 14 residues. Germline CDR1 reads MNHEY; CDR2 reads SVGAGI. The trim removed 6 bases at V and 2 bases at J, leaving 2 bases unmatched. The CDR3 DNA reads as TGTGCCAGCAGCCGACTAGCGGGAGCCTACGAGCAGTACTTC. The encoded protein is CASSRLAGAYEQYF.

This chain joins TRBV9 and TRBJ1-4; TRBD1 is a possible D gene (5 bases). V was pared by 3 bases and J by 7 bases, with 16 bases between. The CDR3 sequence is 15 residues long. Germline loops: CDR1 SGDLS, CDR2 YYNGEE. Written as DNA, the CDR3 is TGTGCCAGCAGCGAGAGCTTCGGGGGAGGTGAAAAACTGTTTTTT. Translation: CASSESFGGGEKLFF.

J is TRBJ2-5 and V is TRBV7-3, with 10 bases aligning to TRBD2. CDR3 size: 15 residues. CDR1 and CDR2 (germline): SGHTA, FQGTGA. V shed 5 bases and J 3 bases; nucleotides not matched to a gene: 6. Written as DNA, the CDR3 is TGTGCCAGCAGCCTAAACGGACTAGCGGAAGAGACCCAGTACTTC. It specifies CASSLNGLAEETQYF.

This chain uses TRBV9 with TRBJ2-1; TRBD2 matches 7 bases. The CDR3 runs to 15 residues. The germline CDR1 and CDR2 sequences are SGDLS and YYNGEE. V lost 0 bases, J lost 5 bases, and 5 bases stayed unmatched. DNA for the CDR3: TGTGCCAGCAGCGTAGCTGGCGGGAGCAACAATGAGCAGTTCTTC. Its translation is CASSVAGGSNNEQFF.

The chain recombines TRBV6-1 with TRBJ1-6; 9 positions agree with TRBD1. The V gene's germline CDR1 is MNHNS and CDR2 SASEGT. The CDR3 spans 14 residues. V lost 2 bases and J lost 9; bases outside the gene matches: 2. CDR3 sequence reads: CASSELDRGSPLHF. CDR3 nucleotides: TGTGCCAGCAGTGAATTGGACAGGGGTTCACCCCTCCACTTT.

V gene TRBV5-4 combines with J gene TRBJ2-7, with D perhaps matching TRBD1 or TRBD2 (5 bases each). The V gene lost 0 bases and the J gene lost 3 bases, with 10 bases spanning the gap. The CDR3 covers 14 residues. The germline V gene has CDR1 SGHNT and CDR2 YYREEE (reference sequence). CDR3 in DNA: TGTGCCAGCAGCTTGGATTGGGGGAGCTACGAGCAGTACTTC. Its translation is CASSLDWGSYEQYF.

A single count supports this clone. The J gene is TRBJ1-2, the V gene TRBV28, with 11 bases lining up with TRBD1. The CDR3 extends over 13 amino acids. The germline V gene has CDR1 MDHEN and CDR2 SYDVKM. The junction had 4 bases not matched to a gene; V was cut back by 4 bases and J by 9 bases. The CDR3 protein is CASSYRDRGSYTF. The CDR3 DNA sequence: TGTGCCAGCAGTTACCGGGACAGGGGGAGCTACACCTTC.

The rearrangement uses TRBV6-6 and TRBJ2-5; D is ambiguous. There are 11 residues in the CDR3. The germline V gene has CDR1 MNHNY and CDR2 SVGAGI (reference sequence). Trimming removed 5 bases from V and 2 bases from J, with 3 bases in between. Here the CDR3 DNA reads TGTGCCAGCAGTAGACAAGAGACCCAGTACTTC. Translating gives CASSRQETQYF.

The chain couples TRBV14 to TRBJ1-1; D call uncertain. The CDR3 has 13 residues. From germline, CDR1 is SGHDN and CDR2 FVKESK. Trimming cost V 2 bases and J 0 bases, with 4 bases left between them. The CDR3 DNA reads TGTGCCAGCAGCCAACAGATGAACACTGAAGCTTTCTTT. Its protein product is CASSQQMNTEAFF. Combining the CDR3 with reference TRBV14 and TRBJ1-1 gives the whole variable domain EAGVTQFPSHSVIEKGQTVTLRCDPISGHDNLYWYRRVMGKEIKFLLHFVKESKQDESGMPNNRFLAERTGGTYSTLKVQPAELEDSGVYFCASSQQMNTEAFFGQGTRLTVV.

The chain joins TRBV4-1 to TRBJ2-3; maybe TRBD1 (5 bases). Germline loops: CDR1 MGHRA, CDR2 YSYEKL. The CDR3 has 18 residues. V dropped 4 bases and J dropped 1 base, with 21 bases sitting between them. CDR3 DNA sequence: TGCGCCAGCAGCCCAGGGAAGGTAGGGGTGTGGGGCACAGATACGCAGTATTTT. Translating gives CASSPGKVGVWGTDTQYF.

The gene calls are TRBV5-6 and TRBJ1-2, with 7 bases identical to TRBD1. Germline loops: CDR1 SGHDT, CDR2 YYEEEE. This CDR3 spans 15 amino acids. V was pared by 0 bases and J by 0 bases, with 2 bases of the junction left unmatched. The CDR3 nucleotides are TGTGCCAGCAGCTTGGGTGGGACAGCTAACTATGGCTACACCTTC. Translating gives CASSLGGTANYGYTF.

The chain combines TRBV5-1 with TRBJ2-1; 7 nucleotides align to TRBD2. Germline lookup yields CDR1 SGHRS and CDR2 YFSETQ. This CDR3 region has 16 residues. Unmatched junction bases numbered 17, after V lost 6 bases and J lost 8 bases. The CDR3 nucleotides are TGCGCCAGCACCCCTCCCTCCGGGGGACTATTCGATGAGCAGTTCTTC. It is translated as CASTPPSGGLFDEQFF.

This chain uses TRBV28 with TRBJ2-1, with D hard to call. The V gene's germline CDR1 is MDHEN and CDR2 SYDVKM. The CDR3 runs to 13 residues. The ends were cut back, 5 bases at V and 7 bases at J, with 12 bases in the middle. CDR3 DNA: TGTGCCAGCAGTCTCACCTCACGAAATGAGCAGTTCTTC. This sequence encodes CASSLTSRNEQFF.

The chain couples TRBV6-5 to TRBJ2-5; 7 bases agree with TRBD1. CDR1 and CDR2 (germline): MNHEY, SVGAGI. This CDR3 is built from 13 residues. V was pared by 6 bases and J by 1 base, with 2 bases of the junction left unmatched. This chain's CDR3 is CASRRTGQETQYF. The CDR3 DNA follows: TGTGCCAGCAGACGGACAGGCCAAGAGACCCAGTACTTC.

The chain uses TRBV10-3 and TRBJ2-1; D remains ambiguous. Germline V gene lookup returns CDR1 ENHRY and CDR2 SYGVKD. This CDR3 is built from 15 residues. The V end was cut by 6 bases, the J end by 0 bases, with 12 bases between. The DNA of the CDR3 is TGTGCCATCAGAGAAGAAAAGAGCTCCTACAATGAGCAGTTCTTC. Translating it yields CAIREEKSSYNEQFF.

The chain combines TRBV10-3 with TRBJ2-2; D uncertain. The CDR3 covers 11 residues. Germline V gene lookup returns CDR1 ENHRY and CDR2 SYGVKD. The V and J ends lost 10 bases and 9 bases respectively, with 12 bases between them. CDR3 sequence reads: CATMGVRELFF. CDR3 DNA: TGTGCCACCATGGGTGTCCGGGAGCTGTTTTTT.

DNA of the CDR3: TGTGCCAGCTCACGGGACAATAACAATGAGCAGTTCTTC. It yields the protein CASSRDNNNEQFF. The V and J genes are TRBV18 and TRBJ2-1; D is perhaps TRBD1 (6 bases). CDR1 and CDR2 from the germline V gene are KGHSH and LQKENI. Deletions cut 4 bases from V and 5 bases from J, with 9 bases between. The CDR3 runs 13 residues.

This clone was recorded once. The chain carries TRBV30 and TRBJ2-1; 8 nucleotides line up with TRBD1. J was trimmed by 9 bases and V by 2 bases; bases with no gene match: 6. Germline V gene lookup returns CDR1 GTSNPN and CDR2 SVGIG (reference sequence). This CDR3 spans 13 amino acids. CDR3 sequence reads: CAWSTAGTGEQFF. DNA for the CDR3: TGTGCCTGGAGTACCGCAGGGACAGGTGAGCAGTTCTTC.

The chain links TRBV15 to TRBJ2-7; TRBD2 matches 7 bases. CDR3 size: 17 residues. J gave up 0 bases and V 2 bases, and 10 bases lay outside the gene matches. The germline V gene has CDR1 LNHNV and CDR2 YYDKDF (reference sequence). The CDR3 reads CATSRTPGTTSSYEQYF. For the CDR3, the DNA is TGTGCCACCAGCAGAACCCCCGGGACTACAAGCTCCTACGAGCAGTACTTC.

The chain couples TRBV7-2 to TRBJ1-4; D may be TRBD1 (5 bases). Germline V gene data show CDR1 as SGHTA and CDR2 as FQGNSA. Trimming removed 3 bases at V and 5 bases at J, with 7 bases between. The CDR3 is made up of 13 amino acids. The CDR3 bases are TGTGCCAGCAGCTTCGGACACAATGAAAAACTGTTTTTT. The encoded protein is CASSFGHNEKLFF.

The gene calls are TRBV19 and TRBJ1-1; D possibly corresponds to TRBD1 (5 bases). CDR1 is LNHDA, CDR2 SQIVND, per germline (reference sequence). This CDR3 is built from 13 residues. Trimming cost V 4 bases and J 1 base, with 7 bases left between them. CDR3 region: CASSTTANTEAFF. The CDR3 DNA reads as TGTGCCAGTAGTACGACAGCGAACACTGAAGCTTTCTTT.

CDR3 amino acids: CSVVSARLSEKLFF. The CDR3 DNA reads as TGCAGCGTTGTCTCAGCGAGGTTGAGCGAAAAACTGTTTTTT. The V call is TRBV29-1, the J call TRBJ1-4; D gene ambiguous. In germline, CDR1 is SQVTM, CDR2 ANQGSEA. The CDR3 is 14 amino acids. Trimming took off 4 bases at V and 8 bases at J, with 17 bases between the two ends.

The rearrangement joins TRBV5-1 to TRBJ1-2, with D hard to call. Germline V lookup: CDR1 SGHRS, CDR2 YFSETQ. This CDR3 contains 14 residues. V dropped 0 bases and J dropped 7 bases, with 13 bases sitting between them. The CDR3 protein is CASSLEVTESGYTF. The CDR3 coding sequence is TGCGCCAGCAGCTTGGAAGTCACAGAGAGTGGCTACACCTTC.